These 27 T cell receptor beta chains were all obtained from the same sample, sequenced in a study of blood T cells in healthy people across ages. Through a sample-barcoded 5' primer and a J-beta primer mix, a second PCR was run for roughly 7 to 11 cycles. TCRdb reanalysed the 5' RACE reads using MiXCR and keeps one entry per CDR3 protein. This table holds under 950,000 distinct CDR3 sequences, over 20% found once. Sequenced material: blood. The receptors shown here come from a man between 65 and 80 years old in good health.

This clonotype has at least ten counts. The V gene is TRBV20-1, the J gene TRBJ2-3, with 10 bases aligning to TRBD2. Per the germline V gene, CDR1 is DFQATT and CDR2 is SNEGSKA (reference sequence). V was pared by 0 bases and J by 0 bases, with 6 bases of the junction left unmatched. This CDR3 is 17 amino acids long. The CDR3 loop is CSAREASGGPSTDTQYF. The CDR3, as DNA: TGCAGTGCTAGAGAGGCTAGCGGGGGCCCAAGCACAGATACGCAGTATTTT.

The rearrangement joins TRBV12-3 or TRBV12-4 to TRBJ1-1; maybe TRBD1 (5 bases). V dropped 4 bases and J dropped 1 base, with 7 bases sitting between them. This CDR3 is 13 amino acids long. For the CDR3, the DNA is TGTGCCAGCAGTTCCAGGGAGAACACTGAAGCTTTCTTT. Its translation: CASSSRENTEAFF.

The genes are TRBV7-9 and TRBJ2-7; D unclear. V was cut by 3 bases and J by 0 bases, with 9 bases left in between. From germline, CDR1 is SEHNR and CDR2 FQNEAQ (reference sequence). This CDR3 is built from 14 residues. As DNA, the CDR3 is TGTGCCAGCAGCTTGTTATCTTCCTCCTACGAGCAGTACGTC. This encodes CASSLLSSSYEQYV.

This clonotype was seen a few times. The rearrangement links TRBV6-5 to TRBJ2-5; D perhaps matches TRBD1 (6 bases). V lost 7 bases to trimming and J lost 5 bases, with 14 bases between them. The CDR3 totals 13 residues. Per the germline V gene, CDR1 is MNHEY and CDR2 is SVGAGI. The DNA of the CDR3 is TGTGCCAGCAAAACTACAGGGTTGGAGACCCAGTACTTC. Translated, it gives CASKTTGLETQYF.

This clonotype was detected a few times. V and J are TRBV28 and TRBJ2-1, with D tentatively TRBD1 or TRBD2 (6 bases each). Looked up from germline, CDR1 is MDHEN and CDR2 is SYDVKM. Trimming removed 6 bases from V and 13 bases from J, with 19 bases in between. This CDR3 has 13 amino acids. CDR3 nucleotide sequence: TGTGCCAGCAGACGCGGGACACCGGTTAGCCAGTTCTTC. Protein product: CASRRGTPVSQFF.

This chain joins TRBV28 and TRBJ2-3; TRBD2 agrees at 13 bases. This CDR3 has 18 residues. V was clipped by 3 bases and J by 0 bases; unmatched bases: 6. CDR1 is MDHEN and CDR2 is SYDVKM in the germline V gene. The CDR3 DNA sequence: TGTGCCAGCAGTTTCTCCCGGACTAGCGGGGGTAGCACAGATACGCAGTATTTT. This sequence encodes CASSFSRTSGGSTDTQYF.

The chain joins TRBV6-1 to TRBJ1-2; TRBD1 agrees at 7 bases. V shed 5 bases and J 7 bases; nucleotides not matched to a gene: 4. CDR3 size: 12 residues. Germline V gene data show CDR1 as MNHNS and CDR2 as SASEGT. The CDR3 protein is CASSPGQAGYTF. For the CDR3, the DNA is TGTGCCAGCAGTCCCGGACAGGCTGGCTACACCTTC.

Many counts were recorded for this clonotype. The V call is TRBV12-3 or TRBV12-4, the J call TRBJ2-1; 7 bases map to TRBD1. The length of the CDR3 is 16 residues. J lost 4 bases, V lost 5 bases, and 11 bases had no gene match. The CDR3 here is CASSDEQGRPYNEQFF. The CDR3 nucleotides are TGTGCCAGCAGTGACGAACAGGGGCGGCCTTACAATGAGCAGTTCTTC.

The gene calls are TRBV20-1 and TRBJ2-3; D gene ambiguous. The CDR3 spans 14 residues. CDR1 and CDR2 from the germline V gene are DFQATT and SNEGSKA (reference sequence). V was pared by 5 bases and J by 6 bases, with 18 bases between. In DNA, the CDR3 is TGCAGTGCTCCCCCGCCCAAAAGGACCGATACGCAGTATTTT. Encoded protein: CSAPPPKRTDTQYF.

This clonotype has a handful of counts. This rearrangement joins TRBV4-3 to TRBJ2-1; no clear D. V was cut by 1 base and J by 9 bases, with 10 bases left in between. This CDR3 comprises 13 residues. In germline, CDR1 is LGHNA, CDR2 YSLEER. The CDR3 sequence: CASSQGPWGEQFF. The CDR3 DNA is TGCGCCAGCAGCCAAGGTCCTTGGGGTGAGCAGTTCTTC.

The rearrangement uses TRBV24-1 and TRBJ2-5; a weak D match, TRBD2 (6 bases). V was pared by 1 base and J by 2 bases, with 10 bases between. The germline gives CDR1 KGHDR, CDR2 SFDVKD. This CDR3 region has 15 residues. The CDR3 DNA is TGTGCCACCAGTGATTTCTTTGGGGGGCAAGAGACCCAGTACTTC. Its protein product is CATSDFFGGQETQYF.

This clonotype was found a few times. The rearrangement uses TRBV6-4 and TRBJ2-5, with no clear D. Near its end, the DNA agrees better with TRBJ2-1, so the J call may be wrong. The germline CDR1 and CDR2 sequences are MRHNA and SNTAGT. The CDR3 consists of 13 residues. The CDR3 coding sequence is TGTGCCAGCAGTCGCTTCTCAATGGATGCGCAGTTCTTC. It codes for CASSRFSMDAQFF.

The chain combines TRBV6-5 with TRBJ2-7, with TRBD1 identical over 7 bases. Germline V gene sequence: CDR1 MNHEY, CDR2 SVGAGI. Losses at the gene ends were 5 bases for V and 7 bases for J; bases not matched to a gene: 14. The CDR3 extends over 15 amino acids. The CDR3 nucleotides read TGTGCCAGCAGTCGACCGGGACAGATGTGCTGGGAGCAGTACTTC. Translation: CASSRPGQMCWEQYF.

The chain is built from TRBV12-3 or TRBV12-4 and TRBJ1-2, with 8 bases that match TRBD1. V gave up 5 bases and J gave up 8 bases; unmatched junction bases: 13. The CDR3 sequence is 15 residues long. CDR3 nucleotides: TGTGCCAGCAGTCCCCGGACAGGGCGAATCTACGGCTACACCTTC. Translation: CASSPRTGRIYGYTF.

This clonotype has a handful of counts. One end of the junction fails to match germline, which may point to a read error. V is TRBV3-1 and J is TRBJ2-3; no clear D gene. The germline V gene has CDR1 LGHDT and CDR2 YNNKEL (reference sequence). CDR3 length equals 15 residues. The CDR3 region has the DNA TGTGCCAGCAGCCAAGATCTTGGCTACACAGATGCGCAGTATTTT. It specifies CASSQDLGYTDAQYF.

The chain recombines TRBV7-9 with TRBJ2-5, with no clear D. Trimming took 0 bases from V and 2 from J, leaving 7 bases between them. Per germline, CDR1 SEHNR and CDR2 FQNEAQ (reference sequence). This CDR3 spans 14 amino acids. In DNA, the CDR3 is TGTGCCAGCAGCTTAGCGCTGGATCAAGAGACCCAGTACTTC. Its protein product is CASSLALDQETQYF.

The sample holds a few counts of this clonotype. The chain couples TRBV25-1 to TRBJ2-5; 9 bases fit TRBD2. Germline V gene sequence: CDR1 MGHDK, CDR2 SYGVNS. The CDR3 loop spans 17 amino acids. V lost 1 base, J lost 2 bases, and 8 bases stayed unmatched. CDR3 sequence (DNA): TGTGCCAGCAGTGAATCCACGAGACTAGCGGATCAAGAGACCCAGTACTTC. Protein product: CASSESTRLADQETQYF.

V is TRBV20-1 and J is TRBJ1-1, with D possibly matching TRBD1 (5 bases). The CDR3 has 14 residues. Trimming shortened V by 5 bases and J by 1 base, and 14 bases separated the two germline ends. In germline, CDR1 is DFQATT, CDR2 SNEGSKA (reference sequence). The CDR3 bases are TGCAGTGCTCCCCGACAGTCCAAGAACACTGAAGCTTTCTTT. Protein product: CSAPRQSKNTEAFF.

J is TRBJ2-1 and V is TRBV6-1; no firm D call. This CDR3 has 16 amino acids. V lost 7 bases to trimming and J lost 1 base, with 17 bases between them. Germline CDR1 MNHNS, CDR2 SASEGT. The CDR3 region is CASTSIAGISYNEQFF. CDR3 in DNA: TGTGCCAGCACTAGTATAGCAGGAATATCCTACAATGAGCAGTTCTTC.

The rearrangement links TRBV27 to TRBJ2-2; a possible D gene is TRBD2 (8 bases). This CDR3 has 14 amino acids. Trimming removed 7 bases at V and 9 bases at J, with 18 bases between. CDR1 and CDR2 from the germline V gene are MNHEY and SMNVEV (reference sequence). The CDR3 bases are TGTGCCAGCAAGACGGGACTAGGGGGCTGGGAGCTGTTTTTT. Translated, it gives CASKTGLGGWELFF.

This CDR3 is CSVEESGGREQFF. The CDR3, as DNA: TGCAGCGTTGAAGAGAGTGGGGGCCGGGAGCAGTTCTTC. The V and J genes are TRBV29-1 and TRBJ2-1; a weak D match, TRBD1 (6 bases). Trimming pared 0 bases from V and 10 bases from J, leaving 13 bases between. Germline assignment: CDR1 SQVTM and CDR2 ANQGSEA. The CDR3 sequence is 13 residues long.

A few counts support this clonotype. The chain is built from TRBV3-1 and TRBJ2-1; 12 nucleotides align to TRBD2. J was trimmed by 10 bases and V by 4 bases; bases with no gene match: 5. Germline loops: CDR1 LGHDT, CDR2 YNNKEL (reference sequence). This CDR3 region has 14 residues. The CDR3 DNA is TGTGCCAGCAGCCCCGGACTAGCGGGGACAGAGCAGTTCTTC. This encodes CASSPGLAGTEQFF.

The V gene is TRBV19, the J gene TRBJ1-2; 9 bases are a match to TRBD1. Germline-derived CDR1 and CDR2 are LNHDA and SQIVND (reference sequence). J gave up 4 bases and V 0 bases, and 15 bases lay outside the gene matches. The CDR3 contains 19 residues. The CDR3 sequence: CASSIDRVWGQGNGYGYTF. The CDR3 nucleotides are TGTGCCAGTAGTATAGATCGGGTTTGGGGACAGGGAAACGGCTATGGCTACACCTTC.

This clonotype was counted only a few times. The chain is built from TRBV3-1 and TRBJ2-5; D unresolved. The CDR3 loop spans 12 amino acids. Germline loops: CDR1 LGHDT, CDR2 YNNKEL (reference sequence). Trimming stripped 2 bases from V and 4 bases from J, with 5 bases between. CDR3 in DNA: TGTGCCAGCAGCCAAATCCGAGAGACCCAGTACTTC. Translated, it gives CASSQIRETQYF.

This clonotype was detected a few times. This chain uses TRBV28 with TRBJ2-5, with a weak D call TRBD1 (6 bases). CDR3 size: 13 residues. The V end lost 6 bases, the J end lost 0 bases, and 8 bases lay between the germline ends. Germline V lookup: CDR1 MDHEN, CDR2 SYDVKM. CDR3 region: CASRGGYQETQYF. DNA of the CDR3: TGTGCCAGCAGAGGGGGATACCAAGAGACCCAGTACTTC.

This chain uses TRBV2 with TRBJ1-2; D is unclear. Germline V gene sequence: CDR1 SNHLY, CDR2 FYNNEI. The CDR3 loop spans 13 amino acids. V gave up 4 bases and J gave up 1 base, with 7 bases separating them. CDR3 nucleotide sequence: TGTGCCAGCAGTGCTGTCAGTAACTATGGCTACACCTTC. Its translation: CASSAVSNYGYTF. Full variable domain (rest looked up from reference TRBV2 and TRBJ1-2): EPEVTQTPSHQVTQMGQEVILRCVPISNHLYFYWYRQILGQKVEFLVSFYNNEISEKSEIFDDQFSVERPDGSNFTLKIRSTKLEDSAMYFCASSAVSNYGYTFGSGTRLTVV.

This clonotype was seen a few times. The rearrangement links TRBV7-9 to TRBJ1-1; D is unclear. The CDR3 extends over 17 amino acids. Germline values: CDR1 SEHNR, CDR2 FQNEAQ (reference sequence). Trimming removed 2 bases at V and 4 bases at J, with 20 bases between. The CDR3 DNA reads TGTGCCAGCAGCTTATTGCCACCCGGAAGATTGAGCACTGAAGCTTTCTTT. Protein sequence: CASSLLPPGRLSTEAFF.